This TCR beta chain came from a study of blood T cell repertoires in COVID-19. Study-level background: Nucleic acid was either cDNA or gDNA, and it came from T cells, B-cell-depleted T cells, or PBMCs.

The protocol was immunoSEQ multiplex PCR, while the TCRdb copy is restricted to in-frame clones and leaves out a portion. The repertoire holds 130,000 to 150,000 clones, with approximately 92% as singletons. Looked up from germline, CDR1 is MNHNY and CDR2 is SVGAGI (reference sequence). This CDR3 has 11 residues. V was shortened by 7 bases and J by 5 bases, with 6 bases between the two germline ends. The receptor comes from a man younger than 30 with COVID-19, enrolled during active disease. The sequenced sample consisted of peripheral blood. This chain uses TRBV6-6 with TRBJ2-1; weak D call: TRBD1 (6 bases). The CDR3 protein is CASTGDNEQFF. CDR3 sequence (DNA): TGTGCCAGCACAGGGGACAATGAGCAGTTCTTC.